Each of the 10 T cell receptor beta chains below was sequenced from the same sample in a study of blood T cells in healthy people across ages. A second roughly 6 to 12 cycle PCR used barcoded and J-beta primers. MiXCR, applied by TCRdb to the 5' RACE reads, yields one record per CDR3 protein. Of some 1.5 million distinct CDR3 sequences in the sample, over 25% were seen once. Sequenced: blood. Receptors were obtained from a woman in her thirties in good health.

V and J are TRBV5-5 and TRBJ2-5, with D maybe TRBD1 (5 bases). Near its end, the DNA agrees better with TRBJ2-7, so the J call may be wrong. The germline CDR1 and CDR2 sequences are SGHKS and YYEKEE (reference sequence). This CDR3 is 13 amino acids long. In nucleotides, the CDR3 is TGTGCCAGCAGCTTGCGGGCAGGGTTCGAGCAGTACTTC. Its translation is CASSLRAGFEQYF.

This clonotype was counted many times. The rearrangement uses TRBV5-1 and TRBJ1-2; 7 positions agree with TRBD1. The germline gives CDR1 SGHRS, CDR2 YFSETQ. CDR3 length: 14 residues. Trimming took 4 bases from V and 4 from J; bases not matched to a gene: 7. As DNA, the CDR3 is TGCGCCAGCAGCGACAGGGACAGCAGCTATGGCTACACCTTC. This sequence encodes CASSDRDSSYGYTF.

This clonotype was observed a handful of times. The chain combines TRBV21-1 with TRBJ2-4; TRBD2, the D gene given by the table, was not confirmed from the DNA. TRBV21-1 is marked as a pseudogene. The CDR3 runs to 18 residues. CDR3 region: CASSSKRGRTIAKNIQYF. CDR3 nucleotide sequence: TGTGCCAGCAGCAGTAAGCGGGGCCGAACAATAGCCAAAAACATTCAGTACTTC.

The gene calls are TRBV11-2 and TRBJ2-1; 11 nucleotides agree with TRBD2. The end of the DNA aligns better with TRBJ2-7, so the J call may be wrong. The CDR3 has 19 amino acids. Germline values: CDR1 SGHAT, CDR2 FQNNGV. CDR3 bases: TGTGCCAGCAGCTTAAAACTAGCGGGAGAAAAAAGTCCCTACAATGAGCAGTACTTC. The encoded protein is CASSLKLAGEKSPYNEQYF.

This clonotype was observed a few times. The V gene is TRBV15, the J gene TRBJ1-2; TRBD1 might be the D (5 bases). V dropped 3 bases and J dropped 10 bases, with 15 bases sitting between them. The CDR3 is 13 amino acids. Germline CDR1 and CDR2: LNHNV and YYDKDF (reference sequence). The chain's CDR3 is CATSSATFRDYTF. The CDR3 coding sequence is TGTGCCACCAGCAGCGCGACCTTCAGGGACTACACCTTC.

This clonotype turned up a few times. The V and J genes are TRBV20-1 and TRBJ2-2; D tentatively fits TRBD1 or TRBD2 (5 bases each). This CDR3 spans 14 amino acids. The germline gives CDR1 DFQATT, CDR2 SNEGSKA (reference sequence). V lost 4 bases and J 5 bases, leaving 14 bases between the germline ends. CDR3 coding DNA: TGCAGTGCTACCCCTGGGGGTTGGACCGGGGAGCTGTTTTTT. As protein: CSATPGGWTGELFF.

The chain employs TRBV5-1 and TRBJ1-4; D might be TRBD1 (5 bases). V was cut by 3 bases and J by 10 bases, with 7 bases left in between. This CDR3 spans 11 amino acids. Germline-derived CDR1 and CDR2 are SGHRS and YFSETQ. CDR3 in amino acids: CASSSGRKLFF. For the CDR3, the DNA is TGCGCCAGCAGCTCAGGGCGAAAACTGTTTTTT. Using reference TRBV5-1 and TRBJ1-4 for the parts outside the CDR3, the full variable domain is KAGVTQTPRYLIKTRGQQVTLSCSPISGHRSVSWYQQTPGQGLQFLFEYFSETQRNKGNFPGRFSGRQFSNSRSEMNVSTLELGDSALYLCASSSGRKLFFGSGTQLSVL.

The V call is TRBV29-1, the J call TRBJ2-1, with 10 positions matching TRBD1. V gave up 4 bases and J gave up 13 bases; unmatched junction bases: 13. Germline lookup yields CDR1 SQVTM and CDR2 ANQGSEA. The CDR3 covers 14 residues. Here the CDR3 reads CSVATTGGAETQFF. Written as DNA, the CDR3 is TGCAGCGTTGCGACGACAGGGGGCGCGGAGACCCAGTTCTTC.

This clonotype was picked up a small number of times. The chain has TRBV14 and TRBJ2-1, with 7 bases matching TRBD2. The germline V gene has CDR1 SGHDN and CDR2 FVKESK. CDR3 length equals 14 residues. Germline trimming cut 2 bases from V and 6 bases from J; bases unmatched to any gene: 4. The CDR3 reads CASSQSGILNEQFF. The CDR3 DNA sequence: TGTGCCAGCAGCCAAAGCGGGATCCTCAATGAGCAGTTCTTC. Full variable domain (missing parts from reference TRBV14 and TRBJ2-1): EAGVTQFPSHSVIEKGQTVTLRCDPISGHDNLYWYRRVMGKEIKFLLHFVKESKQDESGMPNNRFLAERTGGTYSTLKVQPAELEDSGVYFCASSQSGILNEQFFGPGTRLTVL.

The chain recombines TRBV29-1 with TRBJ2-7; D is undetermined. Germline assignment: CDR1 SQVTM and CDR2 ANQGSEA. The length of the CDR3 is 12 residues. The V gene lost 4 bases and the J gene lost 2 bases, with 9 bases spanning the gap. In nucleotides, the CDR3 is TGCAGCGTTGTCAGCGACACCTACGAGCAGTACTTC. Protein sequence: CSVVSDTYEQYF.